This T cell receptor (beta chain) was sequenced during a study of blood T cell repertoires in COVID-19. Across the study: PBMCs, B-cell-depleted T cells, or T cells provided the cDNA or gDNA that made up the material.

Original analysis: Amplifying reference gene primers gave estimates of nucleated cell counts. Sequencing used immunoSEQ multiplex PCR; TCRdb keeps in-frame clones, though not all of them. V and J calls plus clone size are reproduced from that table; the DNA served to infer D and trimming. The sample consists of fewer than 200,000 clones, 70% to 85% of them appearing once. Looked up from germline, CDR1 is SGHNT and CDR2 is YYREEE (reference sequence). The CDR3 covers 15 residues. The V segment lost 2 bases and the J segment 6 bases; nucleotides outside the gene matches: 11. The chain recombines TRBV5-4 with TRBJ2-7; 7 nucleotides agree with TRBD2. This clonotype was obtained from a woman aged 70-85 years in a cohort exposed to, infected with or recovered from COVID-19 (not recorded which). Sequenced sample: PBMCs or T cells enriched from blood (not recorded which). This chain's CDR3 is CASSFGTTLLGEQYF. In DNA form, the CDR3 reads TGTGCCAGCAGCTTCGGGACTACTTTATTAGGCGAGCAGTACTTC.